This TCR beta chain was identified in a study of radiotherapy plus CTLA-4 blockade in lung cancer. Study information: The study recorded objective responses in roughly 20% of patients and disease control in 25% to 35%.

This clone has a single count. The target antigen is unknown. The study, taken as a whole, reports: After treatment with radiotherapy plus ipilimumab, TCR clones that came from the tumor expanded in blood.

CDR3 size: 16 residues. Germline V gene lookup returns CDR1 SGHTA and CDR2 FQGNSA. V was shortened by 3 bases and J by 1 base, with 13 bases between the two germline ends. Generated by immunoSEQ multiplex PCR, the TCRdb table keeps only in-frame clones and is missing some. Of tens of thousands of clones in the sample, 84% were seen once. The specimen comprised peripheral blood, sampled from a patient treated with radiotherapy plus ipilimumab. V and J are TRBV7-2 and TRBJ1-3; D ambiguous. The clonotype originates from a human donor with non-small cell lung cancer whose response to radiotherapy plus ipilimumab could not be evaluated. In nucleotides, the CDR3 is TGTGCCAGCAGCTTTTCGGGTTCGGGATCTGGAAACACCATATATTTT. Its protein product is CASSFSGSGSGNTIYF.